This TCR beta chain was recovered during a study of blood T cell repertoires in COVID-19. For the study at large: There were acute and convalescent COVID-19 samples, and they came from the United States, Italy and Spain.

This CDR3 contains 16 residues. V was shortened by 0 bases and J by 2 bases, with 14 bases between the two germline ends. Looked up from germline, CDR1 is MNHNS and CDR2 is SASEGT. In the original processing: Quantification of nucleated cells was approximated via reference gene primer amplification. Assay: immunoSEQ multiplex PCR; the TCRdb copy retains only in-frame clones and omits some. V and J calls plus clone size are reproduced from that table; the DNA served to infer D and trimming. The table records roughly 230,000 clones, about nine tenths of them present only once. Recruitment covered about 25 US areas and drew participants whose ages spanned roughly 18 to 100 years. Membership in each cohort depended on participant-reported clinical history.

The chain uses TRBV6-1 and TRBJ2-7, with a possible D match to TRBD2 (5 bases). The specimen was PBMCs or T cells enriched from blood (not recorded which). This sequence originates from a young woman with acute COVID-19. CDR3 bases: TGTGCCAGCAGTGAAGCCCGGCGGAGCGGTCCCTACGAGCAGTACTTC. Residues: CASSEARRSGPYEQYF.